These T cell receptor beta chains were read from a single sample in a study of siplizumab effects on memory and regulatory T cells. TCRdb's copy holds only in-frame clones and misses some; the assay was immunoSEQ multiplex PCR. The table includes about 100,000 clones, 94% detected once. Input material: Tregs sorted from blood. The receptors were gathered from a human donor in good health. The CDR3 runs from the conserved cysteine through the conserved F or W. The order of the fields is D gene, J gene, V gene, clone size, CDR3 DNA, CDR3 protein. D genes are given only for firm matches. The listing skips clone size in some rows; elsewhere it reads once, few, many or a size class.

- TRBJ2-3 TRBV7-3 - TGTGCCAGCAGCTTAACGGGGAGCGTCTCTGCAGATACGCAGTATTTT CASSLTGSVSADTQYF
TRBD2 TRBJ2-1 TRBV5-1 - TGCGCCAGCAGGAGCGGGAGTATCAATGAGCAGTTCTTC CASRSGSINEQFF
- TRBJ2-3 TRBV6-5 - TGTGCCAGCAGCAAGGACAGTAGCACAGATACGCAGTATTTT CASSKDSSTDTQYF
TRBD1 TRBJ1-2 TRBV5-1 - TGCGCCAGCGGCGACAGGGGGCCCAGGTTTTATGGCTACACCTTC CASGDRGPRFYGYTF
- TRBJ2-7 TRBV7-9 - TGTGCCAGCAGCGCTTTATACGAGCAGTACTTC CASSALYEQYF
- TRBJ2-1 TRBV11-3 once TGTGCCAGCAGCCCAGGGACTAATGAGCAGTTCTTC CASSPGTNEQFF
TRBD1 TRBJ2-7 TRBV5-1 - TGCGCCAGCAGCTTCCGGGACAGACCGACTGGGACCTACGAGCAGTACTTC CASSFRDRPTGTYEQYF
- TRBJ2-7 TRBV7-9 - TGTGCCAGCAGCTTCACGGGGTACGAGCAGTACTTC CASSFTGYEQYF
- TRBJ2-2 TRBV9 - TGTGCCAGCAGCGTAGCACCAGCTCCGAACACCGGGGAGCTGTTTTTT CASSVAPAPNTGELFF
- TRBJ1-3 TRBV14 - TGTGCCAGCAGCCAGTTTAACACCATATATTTT CASSQFNTIYF
TRBD2 TRBJ2-1 TRBV7-3 - TGTGCCAGCAGCCCCACCAGGTGGCTAGCGGGAAACAATGAGCAGTTCTTC CASSPTRWLAGNNEQFF
- TRBJ2-3 TRBV6-4 - TGTGCCAGCAGTGAACTAGCCAGCACAGATACGCAGTATTTT CASSELASTDTQYF
TRBD2 TRBJ2-1 TRBV5-1 - TGCGCCAGCAGCCTTACTAGCGGTTCCCACAGTGAGCAGTTCTTC CASSLTSGSHSEQFF
- TRBJ2-7 TRBV18 - TGTGCCAGCTCACCTCGGTCAGGATCTTCCTACGAGCAGTACTTC CASSPRSGSSYEQYF
- TRBJ2-2 TRBV4-2 - TGTGCCAGCAGCCAAGGAAGGGGGTTTACCGGGGAGCTGTTTTTT CASSQGRGFTGELFF
TRBD2 TRBJ2-7 TRBV5-5 - TGTGCCAGCAGCTTGGAAGCCCGGGGGGGCTTTTACGAGCAGTACTTC CASSLEARGGFYEQYF
- TRBJ1-1 TRBV5-5 - TGTGCCAGCAGCTTGGCCCGGCGGCCTGAAGCTTTCTTT CASSLARRPEAFF
- TRBJ2-2 TRBV9 - TGTGCCAGCAGCGTCGGTCAGCCAAGGGGCACCGGGGAGCTGTTTTTT CASSVGQPRGTGELFF
- TRBJ1-5 TRBV6-1 - TGTGCCAGCAGTGATTACCAGGGGAGGTTGAGTGGCAATCAGCCCCAGCATTTT CASSDYQGRLSGNQPQHF
- TRBJ2-7 TRBV5-1 - TGCGCCAGCAGCTTGGCCGGGACCGGATACGAGCAGTACTTC CASSLAGTGYEQYF
- TRBJ2-2 TRBV5-1 - TGCGCCAGCAGTCCCACGCAGACAGCCAACACCGGGGAGCTGTTTTTT CASSPTQTANTGELFF
TRBD1 TRBJ2-2 TRBV7-3 - TGTGCCAGCAGCAACACAGGGGTCGGGGAGCTGTTTTTT CASSNTGVGELFF
- TRBJ2-2 TRBV4-1 - TGCGCCAGCAGCCAAGATTCTGGAGTTGGCGGGGAGCTGTTTTTT CASSQDSGVGGELFF
TRBD1 TRBJ2-5 TRBV5-4 - TGTGCCAGCAGCTACCGGGACAGACAAGAGACCCAGTACTTC CASSYRDRQETQYF
TRBD2 TRBJ2-7 TRBV11-2 - TGTGCCAGCAGCTTCGGGGACGCGGGGGTTACCTACGAGCAGTACTTC CASSFGDAGVTYEQYF
TRBD1 TRBJ1-2 TRBV28 - TGTGCCAGCAGTTTCTTGGGGACAGAGCTTAACTATGGCTACACCTTC CASSFLGTELNYGYTF
TRBD2 TRBJ2-1 TRBV18 - TGTGCCAGCTCACCGACTAGCGGGCGTAACAATGAGCAGTTCTTC CASSPTSGRNNEQFF
- TRBJ2-7 TRBV28 - TGTGCCAGCACCGGGACTGGTTACGAGCAGTACTTC CASTGTGYEQYF
- TRBJ1-2 TRBV7-9 - TGTGCCAGCAGCTTAGAACAGGGACGGGGCTATGGCTACACCTTC CASSLEQGRGYGYTF
- TRBJ2-7 TRBV5-5 - TGTGCCAGCAGCTTTGGGGTCACCCCGTCCTACGAGCAGTACTTC CASSFGVTPSYEQYF
- TRBJ1-1 TRBV7-8 - TGTGCCAGCAGCTCTCTGGATAGGACTGAAGCTTTCTTT CASSSLDRTEAFF
- TRBJ1-2 TRBV18 - TGCGCCAGCTCACGGGCGGGACTCCTGGCTGATGGCTACACCTTC CASSRAGLLADGYTF
TRBD2 TRBJ2-3 TRBV6-1 - TGTGCCAGCACCCTAGCGGGGGGCACAGATACGCAGTATTTT CASTLAGGTDTQYF
TRBD1 TRBJ2-1 TRBV27 - TGTGCCAGCAGCCAGACAGGGGTAACCTACAATGAGCAGTTCTTC CASSQTGVTYNEQFF
- TRBJ1-2 TRBV5-4 - TGTGCCAGCAGCGGGGGAGGAGAAGGCTACACCTTC CASSGGGEGYTF
TRBD2 TRBJ2-7 TRBV27 - TGTGCCAGCAGTAACAGGAGGACGGGAGGATTTCTCTACGAGCAGTACTTC CASSNRRTGGFLYEQYF
TRBD2 TRBJ2-1 TRBV5-1 few TGCGCCAGCGGATTCCCCCTACGACGCCCCGAGGAGAGCGGGAGCTGGGATGAGCAGTTCTTC CASGFPLRRPEESGSWDEQFF
- TRBJ2-5 TRBV18 - TGTGCCAGCTCACTGGACCTAGGGGGAGAGACCCAGTACTTC CASSLDLGGETQYF
- TRBJ2-3 TRBV9 - TGTGCCAGCAGCGTAGGAGGGGCCCCCCCCACAGATACGCAGTATTTT CASSVGGAPPTDTQYF
- TRBJ2-2 TRBV10-1 - TGCGCCAGCAGTAGGGGGAAGTGGACCGGGGAGCTGTTTTTT CASSRGKWTGELFF
- TRBJ2-7 TRBV27 - TGTGCCAGCAGAAATAGCTTGGTGGGGACCTACGAGCAGTACTTC CASRNSLVGTYEQYF
TRBD1 TRBJ2-7 TRBV11-1 - TGTGCCAGCAGCTTAGAGACGACAGGGCGGTTTCTCGAGCAGTACTTC CASSLETTGRFLEQYF
TRBD1 TRBJ2-3 TRBV11-2 - TGTGCCAGCAGACATAGCCGGACAGGGAAAGGCACAGATACGCAGTATTTT CASRHSRTGKGTDTQYF
- TRBJ1-6 TRBV5-4 - TGTGCCAGCGGGCCGGACAGCAATTCACCCCTCCACTTT CASGPDSNSPLHF
TRBD2 TRBJ2-7 TRBV7-2 - TGTGCCAGCAGCTTAAGCGGGACTAGCGGATTTTACGAGCAGTACTTC CASSLSGTSGFYEQYF
- TRBJ2-4 TRBV11-2 - TGTGCCAGCAGCCAGACAGAAGTAGCCAAAAACATTCAGTACTTC CASSQTEVAKNIQYF
- TRBJ2-5 TRBV7-3 - TGTGCCAGCAGCTCAACCGGGGCTGGAGTCGCGGAGACCCAGTACTTC CASSSTGAGVAETQYF
TRBD1 TRBJ1-2 TRBV18 - TGTGCCAGCTCACCCATGGGACAGGGGACTGATGGCTACACCTTC CASSPMGQGTDGYTF
TRBD2 TRBJ2-7 TRBV6-6 - TGTGCCAGCAGTTCCCTCGGGACTAGGGTCGGTGAGCAGTACTTC CASSSLGTRVGEQYF
- TRBJ2-3 TRBV12-2 - TGTGCAAGTCGCTTTTTACAGGGCACAGATACGCAGTATTTT CASRFLQGTDTQYF
- TRBJ1-1 TRBV28 once TGTGCCAGCAGGGACGCAGGTAGTGTCCCGAACACTGAAGCTTTCTTT CASRDAGSVPNTEAFF
- TRBJ2-5 TRBV10-3 - TGTGCCACCAGACCCCAAACAGGGCAAGAGACCCAGTACTTC CATRPQTGQETQYF
- TRBJ2-6 TRBV5-4 - TGTGCCAGCAGCTTGCCGGGGCCCTCTGGGGCCAACGTCCTGACTTTC CASSLPGPSGANVLTF
- TRBJ2-1 TRBV11-3 once TGTGCCAGCAGCTTAGTCAGGGAAAATGAGCAGTTCTTC CASSLVRENEQFF
- TRBJ2-7 TRBV18 - TGTGCCAGCTCACCATTAGGGGCGATTAACTACGAGCAGTACTTC CASSPLGAINYEQYF